Detailed here is one T cell receptor (beta chain). This sample is part of a study of T cell responses to AZD1222 COVID-19 vaccine. Profiling relied on immunoSEQ multiplex PCR, and the TCRdb table lists in-frame clones only, not all of them. The sample records fewer than 65,000 clones, about 80% being singletons. Trimming left V 3 bases short and J 0 bases short, with 9 bases between. Per germline, CDR1 GTSNPN and CDR2 SVGIG (reference sequence). The CDR3 sequence is 14 residues long. This receptor was obtained from an adult in good health. The sample consisted of peripheral blood, taken on day 0 of AZD1222 vaccination. The chain joins TRBV30 to TRBJ1-5, with D uncertain. The CDR3 region is CAWSNLFSNQPQHF. The DNA of the CDR3 is TGTGCCTGGAGCAACCTATTTAGCAATCAGCCCCAGCATTTT.